The clone carrying this TCR beta chain was recorded only once. Its cognate antigen is unknown. In germline, CDR1 is SEHNR, CDR2 FQNEAQ (reference sequence). The CDR3 sequence is 14 residues long. Trimming shortened V by 4 bases and J by 8 bases, and 14 bases separated the two germline ends. This sample is drawn from a study of PD-1 blockade in classical Hodgkin lymphoma. The wider study: Once every 2 weeks, patients received intravenous nivolumab at 3 mg/kg. Study findings and constraints: Complete responders started with a diversity level that resembled newly diagnosed patients at baseline. After ASCT, patients who started nivolumab under 1 year later were excluded.

All patients relapsed after autologous stem cell transplantation, and brentuximab vedotin exposure varied. CD4+ T cells were purified from thawed PBMCs by negative selection. Measured with immunoSEQ multiplex PCR; TCRdb has only the in-frame clones, and not every one. In the table there are around 7,700 clones, 86% of which are singletons. The sequence derives from a human donor with classical Hodgkin lymphoma. The sequences come from CD4+ T cells from blood, collected at baseline. The chain couples TRBV7-9 to TRBJ1-4; weak D call: TRBD1 (6 bases). The CDR3: CASSSRTGYEKLFF. The CDR3 DNA reads as TGTGCCAGCAGCTCCCGAACAGGGTACGAAAAACTGTTTTTT.